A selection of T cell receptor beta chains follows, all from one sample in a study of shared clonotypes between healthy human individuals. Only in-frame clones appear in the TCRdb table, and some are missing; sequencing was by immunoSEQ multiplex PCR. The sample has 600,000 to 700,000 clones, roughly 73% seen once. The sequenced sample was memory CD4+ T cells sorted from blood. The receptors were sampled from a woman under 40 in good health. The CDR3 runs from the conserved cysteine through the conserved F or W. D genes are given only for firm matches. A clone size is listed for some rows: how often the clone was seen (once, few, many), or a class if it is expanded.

CASSLGQEGTDTQYF	TRBV5-1	NA	NA	TRBJ2-3
CASSSPSGGTYNEQFF	TRBV7-8	NA	TRBD2	TRBJ2-1
CASSEGSQDREYF	TRBV6-1	few	NA	TRBJ2-3
CASRAVGTPETQYF	TRBV27	NA	NA	TRBJ2-5
CASREVTPGSNEQFF	TRBV25-1	NA	NA	TRBJ2-1
CASSLGGEQYF	TRBV5-6	NA	NA	TRBJ2-7
CASSRGLAGSYEQFF	TRBV6-6	NA	TRBD2	TRBJ2-1
CASSQGPYEQYF	TRBV30	NA	NA	TRBJ2-7
CASSLDVSSYNEQFF	TRBV5-1	NA	NA	TRBJ2-1
CASSQNEKLFF	TRBV25-1	few	NA	TRBJ1-4
CASSIPGTGYEQYF	TRBV19	NA	TRBD1	TRBJ2-7
CASSEASGGYNEQFF	TRBV5-1	NA	TRBD2	TRBJ2-1
CASSPDSSYNEQFF	TRBV18	NA	NA	TRBJ2-1
CASSYQGQGYGYTF	TRBV6-4	NA	TRBD1	TRBJ1-2
CASSLSLGDQPQHF	TRBV5-1	few	NA	TRBJ1-5
CAWSVSEGGYTF	TRBV30	few	NA	TRBJ1-2
CASSPGSSEQFF	TRBV18	once	NA	TRBJ2-1
CASSPPVTLFTDTQYF	TRBV18	few	NA	TRBJ2-3
CSTFRGDNTEAFF	TRBV29-1	many	TRBD1	TRBJ1-1
CASSFSWNTEAFF	TRBV5-6	NA	NA	TRBJ1-1
CASSRSTTVNTEAFF	TRBV16	NA	NA	TRBJ1-1
CASSFGDRLYEQYF	TRBV28	NA	TRBD1	TRBJ2-7
CASSSQEGMRYEQYF	TRBV28	NA	NA	TRBJ2-7
CAWTAAGETQYF	TRBV30	NA	NA	TRBJ2-5
CASSAGPLPSNQPQHF	TRBV6-4	NA	NA	TRBJ1-5
CASSVRGSGETQYF	TRBV9	NA	NA	TRBJ2-5
CASSLDPLAGGFAGELFF	TRBV2	few	TRBD2	TRBJ2-2
CASSLGTSGSHNEQFF	TRBV5-1	NA	TRBD2	TRBJ2-1
CASSLQGAREQFF	TRBV28	NA	TRBD1	TRBJ2-1
CASSQEEHRGLNSGANVLTF	TRBV4-1	NA	TRBD1	TRBJ2-6
CSGSGPPLFEQYF	TRBV29-1	NA	NA	TRBJ2-7
CASSRDSLSSYNEQFF	TRBV7-9	NA	TRBD1	TRBJ2-1
CASSLALGLSYEQYF	TRBV11-2	few	NA	TRBJ2-7
CASSKEAGPGELFF	TRBV6-4	NA	TRBD2	TRBJ2-2
CASSLGPYRGPKETQYF	TRBV11-2	NA	TRBD1	TRBJ2-5
CASSSGPSSTEAFF	TRBV5-1	NA	NA	TRBJ1-1
CASSESGSPDTQYF	TRBV2	few	NA	TRBJ2-3
CASSRGLAGGLGANVLTF	TRBV4-2	many	TRBD2	TRBJ2-6
CSSWGSGTDTQYF	TRBV29-1	NA	NA	TRBJ2-3
CASSTSGGSYNEQFF	TRBV6-1	NA	TRBD2	TRBJ2-1